These 31 T cell receptor beta chains were all obtained from the same sample, sequenced in a study of cytomegalovirus exposure and HLA in healthy donors. The PCR was carried out with 60 Vbeta primers and 13 Jbeta primers. Data came from immunoSEQ multiplex PCR; TCRdb stores just in-frame clones and leaves some out. This sample has tens of thousands of clones, with about 80% found just once. The sequencing input was PBMCs. The source of these receptors is a male donor in good health and CMV-seronegative.

V and J are TRBV5-3 and TRBJ1-1; D not resolved. TRBV5-3 falls under the ORF class, with uncertain function. This CDR3 region has 16 residues. V lost 6 bases to trimming and J lost 6 bases, with 24 bases between them. The CDR3 bases are TGTGCCAGAATCAACCCCAGTCGGGGTGGGAGGCCTGAAGCTTTCTTT. Translated: CARINPSRGGRPEAFF.

The rearrangement joins TRBV5-1 to TRBJ2-3; unclear D gene. The germline V and J ends were trimmed by 4 bases and 5 bases, with 8 bases remaining between them. This CDR3 is 12 amino acids long. Germline assignment: CDR1 SGHRS and CDR2 YFSETQ. CDR3 nucleotide sequence: TGCGCCAGCAGCCGCCCGGGAGATACGCAGTATTTT. Protein: CASSRPGDTQYF. Full variable domain (remainder filled in from reference TRBV5-1 and TRBJ2-3): KAGVTQTPRYLIKTRGQQVTLSCSPISGHRSVSWYQQTPGQGLQFLFEYFSETQRNKGNFPGRFSGRQFSNSRSEMNVSTLELGDSALYLCASSRPGDTQYFGPGTRLTVL.

The sample holds one count of this clone. This chain joins TRBV13 and TRBJ2-3, with 14 bases aligning to TRBD2. V trimming: 4 bases; J trimming: 4 bases; junction bases outside the gene matches: 7. Germline V gives CDR1 PRHDT, CDR2 FYEKMQ (reference sequence). This CDR3 has 17 amino acids. CDR3: CASSSLLTSGRADTQYF. DNA for the CDR3: TGTGCCAGCAGCTCGCTACTGACTAGCGGGAGGGCAGATACGCAGTATTTT.

The V call is TRBV28, the J call TRBJ1-6; a weak D match, TRBD1 (5 bases). V lost 6 bases and J 7 bases, leaving 16 bases between the germline ends. Germline V gene lookup returns CDR1 MDHEN and CDR2 SYDVKM. The CDR3 sequence is 15 residues long. The CDR3 DNA sequence: TGTGCCAGCAGCCCCGGGGGTCCCCCCAATTCACCCCTCCACTTT. Encoded protein: CASSPGGPPNSPLHF. The complete variable domain, with remaining parts taken from reference TRBV28 and TRBJ1-6, reads DVKVTQSSRYLVKRTGEKVFLECVQDMDHENMFWYRQDPGLGLRLIYFSYDVKMKEKGDIPEGYSVSREKKERFSLILESASTNQTSMYLCASSPGGPPNSPLHFGNGTRLTVT.

The rearrangement links TRBV30 to TRBJ2-1, with TRBD2 matching 10 bases. With 4 bases clipped from V and 7 bases from J, the junction kept 22 bases outside the gene matches. Germline lookup yields CDR1 GTSNPN and CDR2 SVGIG (reference sequence). This CDR3 is built from 19 residues. DNA for the CDR3: TGTGCCTGGACGGCCATCTTAGGCGACCTAGCGGGAGTCGAGAATGAGCAGTTCTTC. Amino acid sequence: CAWTAILGDLAGVENEQFF.

This clone has a handful of counts. The chain couples TRBV29-1 to TRBJ2-2; 8 bases fit TRBD1. Trimming removed 2 bases from V and 6 bases from J; junction bases left unmatched: 11. Germline CDR1 is SQVTM and CDR2 is ANQGSEA. The CDR3 is 16 amino acids. CDR3 nucleotide sequence: TGCAGCGTTGAAAGTACAGAGACAGGGGTCTCCGGGGAGCTGTTTTTT. This encodes CSVESTETGVSGELFF.

The V gene is TRBV4-1, the J gene TRBJ1-2; TRBD1 matches 11 bases. Germline V gene lookup returns CDR1 MGHRA and CDR2 YSYEKL. The CDR3 loop spans 16 amino acids. Trimming at V came to 2 bases and at J to 4 bases, leaving 6 bases not matched to a gene. CDR3 sequence: CASSQPGTGGGYGYTF. The CDR3 coding sequence is TGCGCCAGCAGCCAACCCGGGACAGGGGGTGGCTATGGCTACACCTTC.

V and J are TRBV5-6 and TRBJ2-7; D gene uncertain. V lost 2 bases and J lost 8, with 14 bases in between. This CDR3 has 13 residues. Germline V gene lookup returns CDR1 SGHDT and CDR2 YYEEEE. CDR3 DNA sequence: TGTGCCAGCAGCTTTTTGGCGACTTCCAAGCAGTACTTC. This codes for CASSFLATSKQYF.

The chain is built from TRBV10-2 and TRBJ2-7, with 9 bases that match TRBD1. Looked up from germline, CDR1 is WSHSY and CDR2 is SAAADI. The CDR3 consists of 13 residues. Germline trimming cut 6 bases from V and 3 bases from J; bases unmatched to any gene: 3. In nucleotides, the CDR3 is TGCGCCAGCAGCCGGGACAGGGTCTACGAGCAGTACTTC. Its translation is CASSRDRVYEQYF.

This sequence joins TRBV7-6 and TRBJ2-1, with D possibly matching TRBD2 (7 bases). V gave up 5 bases and J gave up 1 base, with 21 bases separating them. From germline, CDR1 is SGHVS and CDR2 FNYEAQ. This CDR3 is 18 amino acids long. CDR3 sequence reads: CASSRGGEGSGSYNEQFF. CDR3 DNA sequence: TGTGCCAGCAGCAGAGGGGGGGAGGGTTCAGGGTCCTACAATGAGCAGTTCTTC.

This chain links TRBV15 with TRBJ1-5, with unresolved D. Trimming shortened V by 3 bases and J by 1 base, and 13 bases separated the two germline ends. The CDR3 sequence is 16 residues long. Germline CDR1 LNHNV, CDR2 YYDKDF (reference sequence). The CDR3 sequence is CATSRAQRVSNQPQHF. CDR3 coding DNA: TGTGCCACCAGCAGGGCTCAACGGGTCAGCAATCAGCCCCAGCATTTT.

This sequence joins TRBV6-6 and TRBJ1-3; tentatively, D is TRBD1 (6 bases). Trimming removed 5 bases from V and 0 bases from J, with 11 bases in between. This CDR3 region has 15 residues. Germline V lookup: CDR1 MNHNY, CDR2 SVGAGI (reference sequence). The DNA for the CDR3 is TGTGCCAGCAGTAGGACAGAGAGCTCTGGAAACACCATATATTTT. Protein sequence: CASSRTESSGNTIYF.

In its sample, this clone was seen once. The genes are TRBV5-8 and TRBJ1-5; 8 bases match TRBD1. The V segment lost 0 bases and the J segment 1 base; nucleotides outside the gene matches: 9. From germline, CDR1 is SGHTS and CDR2 YDEGEE. The CDR3 extends over 18 amino acids. The CDR3 nucleotides read TGTGCCAGCAGCTTGGCGATAACAGGGGGTTCGAGCAATCAGCCCCAGCATTTT. Translating gives CASSLAITGGSSNQPQHF.

This clone occurred once. V and J are TRBV27 and TRBJ2-7, with TRBD2 as a possible D gene (6 bases). This CDR3 region has 15 residues. CDR1 MNHEY and CDR2 SMNVEV come from the germline V gene (reference sequence). The V end was cut by 8 bases, the J end by 3 bases, with 20 bases between. CDR3 bases: TGTGCCAGCCGACCGGGGACCCCCGGGAGCTACGAGCAGTACTTC. Amino acid sequence: CASRPGTPGSYEQYF.

The chain recombines TRBV5-1 with TRBJ2-3; D gene uncertain. V lost 4 bases and J lost 0, with 9 bases in between. The germline V gene encodes CDR1 SGHRS and CDR2 YFSETQ. The CDR3 is 14 amino acids. The CDR3 nucleotides are TGCGCCAGCAGCATGCGGTGGAGCACAGATACGCAGTATTTT. This gives the protein CASSMRWSTDTQYF.

The V call is TRBV5-1, the J call TRBJ2-5, with 8 bases aligning to TRBD1. Germline lookup yields CDR1 SGHRS and CDR2 YFSETQ. J lost 4 bases, V lost 0 bases, and 2 bases had no gene match. The CDR3 is made up of 14 amino acids. The CDR3 is CASSLGTGRETQYF. CDR3 nucleotides: TGCGCCAGCAGCTTGGGGACAGGGAGAGAGACCCAGTACTTC. The full variable domain, completed using reference TRBV5-1 and TRBJ2-5, is KAGVTQTPRYLIKTRGQQVTLSCSPISGHRSVSWYQQTPGQGLQFLFEYFSETQRNKGNFPGRFSGRQFSNSRSEMNVSTLELGDSALYLCASSLGTGRETQYFGPGTRLLVL.

The V call is TRBV7-6, the J call TRBJ2-3, with 7 bases lining up with TRBD2. This CDR3 spans 13 amino acids. CDR1 SGHVS and CDR2 FNYEAQ come from the germline V gene. Trimming cost V 1 base and J 8 bases; bases outside gene matches: 3. The CDR3, as DNA: TGTGCCAGCAGCTTAGATTCGGGGGGTACGCAGTATTTT. It encodes CASSLDSGGTQYF.

This chain uses TRBV4-1 with TRBJ1-5; D is perhaps TRBD1 (6 bases). This CDR3 region has 17 residues. V lost 0 bases to trimming and J lost 0 bases, with 12 bases between them. Germline V CDR1 and CDR2: MGHRA, YSYEKL. CDR3 DNA: TGCGCCAGCAGCCAAGATCCTGGACAGCTTAGCAATCAGCCCCAGCATTTT. This codes for CASSQDPGQLSNQPQHF.

The rearrangement joins TRBV7-2 to TRBJ2-2; D perhaps matches TRBD2 (7 bases). This CDR3 spans 15 amino acids. Germline V gives CDR1 SGHTA, CDR2 FQGNSA. V lost 2 bases and J lost 9, with 16 bases in between. DNA of the CDR3: TGTGCCAGCAGCTTAAGGTCACAGGGACTAAGGGAGCTGTTTTTT. Its translation is CASSLRSQGLRELFF.

The rearrangement uses TRBV30 and TRBJ2-7, with D perhaps matching TRBD1 (6 bases). Trimming took off 8 bases at V and 4 bases at J, with 18 bases between the two ends. Germline CDR1 reads GTSNPN; CDR2 reads SVGIG (reference sequence). CDR3 length: 13 residues. The CDR3 DNA reads as TGTGCCGCGGCTCCGGGACACCAATACGAGCAGTACTTC. It is translated as CAAAPGHQYEQYF.

This rearrangement joins TRBV15 to TRBJ1-5, with D uncertain. This CDR3 is built from 14 residues. Trimming shortened V by 5 bases and J by 0 bases, and 8 bases separated the two germline ends. Germline assignment: CDR1 LNHNV and CDR2 YYDKDF (reference sequence). CDR3 residues: CATSSRYSNQPQHF. CDR3 nucleotides: TGTGCCACCAGCTCTCGCTATAGCAATCAGCCCCAGCATTTT.

The chain joins TRBV19 to TRBJ1-2, with 11 bases matching TRBD1. The junction had 12 bases not matched to a gene; V was cut back by 4 bases and J by 8 bases. Germline CDR1 is LNHDA and CDR2 is SQIVND (reference sequence). The CDR3 runs 16 residues. The chain's CDR3 is CASSSGQGAPSWGYTF. Here the CDR3 DNA reads TGTGCCAGTAGTAGCGGACAGGGGGCCCCGTCGTGGGGCTACACCTTC.

The genes are TRBV6-1 and TRBJ2-3; 9 bases are a match to TRBD1. There are 15 residues in the CDR3. Unmatched junction bases numbered 8, after V lost 5 bases and J lost 5 bases. Looked up from germline, CDR1 is MNHNS and CDR2 is SASEGT. This CDR3 reads CASSWTGVWKDTQYF. DNA for the CDR3: TGTGCCAGCAGTTGGACAGGGGTGTGGAAAGATACGCAGTATTTT.

This clone was observed a single time. The gene calls are TRBV28 and TRBJ2-7, with 11 bases identical to TRBD1. Germline V gives CDR1 MDHEN, CDR2 SYDVKM. CDR3 length equals 15 residues. The V segment lost 3 bases and the J segment 4 bases; nucleotides outside the gene matches: 5. The DNA of the CDR3 is TGTGCCAGCAGTTTTTCGGACAGGGGGCATTACGAGCAGTACTTC. Protein: CASSFSDRGHYEQYF.

This clone was recorded once. The chain combines TRBV5-4 with TRBJ1-2, with D perhaps matching TRBD1 (5 bases). Trimming stripped 4 bases from V and 4 bases from J, with 17 bases between. CDR1 SGHNT and CDR2 YYREEE come from the germline V gene (reference sequence). The CDR3 contains 15 residues. CDR3 DNA sequence: TGTGCCAGCAGCCGAACCAGGGATCGCGGCTATGGCTACACCTTC. It specifies CASSRTRDRGYGYTF.

This clone came up once. This chain uses TRBV9 with TRBJ1-2, with 11 bases identical to TRBD1. The CDR3 consists of 18 residues. The J segment lost 4 bases and the V segment lost 3 bases, leaving 14 bases of the junction unmatched. Looked up from germline, CDR1 is SGDLS and CDR2 is YYNGEE. The CDR3 DNA sequence: TGTGCCAGCAGCGACCGACGGGACAGGGGGGAAGCGCGCTATGGCTACACCTTC. It translates to CASSDRRDRGEARYGYTF.

This chain uses TRBV5-1 with TRBJ1-6; 9 bases match TRBD1. CDR3 length: 16 amino acids. With 0 bases clipped from V and 7 bases from J, the junction kept 5 bases outside the gene matches. Germline V lookup: CDR1 SGHRS, CDR2 YFSETQ. CDR3 DNA sequence: TGCGCCAGCAGCTTGGAGGGACAGGGTGTAAATTCACCCCTCCACTTT. It is translated as CASSLEGQGVNSPLHF. Filled out from reference TRBV5-1 and TRBJ1-6, the complete variable domain reads KAGVTQTPRYLIKTRGQQVTLSCSPISGHRSVSWYQQTPGQGLQFLFEYFSETQRNKGNFPGRFSGRQFSNSRSEMNVSTLELGDSALYLCASSLEGQGVNSPLHFGNGTRLTVT.

J is TRBJ1-5 and V is TRBV23-1; the match to TRBD1 covers 9 bases. TRBV23-1 is recorded as an ORF, its role being uncertain. CDR3 length: 15 residues. V shed 3 bases, J shed 11 bases, and the junction held 11 bases outside the gene matches. The CDR3 spells CASSHYRDRVMAQHF. The DNA for the CDR3 is TGCGCCAGCAGTCACTACAGGGACAGGGTTATGGCCCAGCATTTT.

The CDR3, as DNA: TGCGCTTCCCAAAGGGGGTTTGGGGAGACCCAGTACTTC. Its protein product is CASQRGFGETQYF. The V and J genes are TRBV5-1 and TRBJ2-5; TRBD1 is a possible D gene (6 bases). The CDR3 totals 13 residues. Germline V lookup: CDR1 SGHRS, CDR2 YFSETQ.

A remark on this clone: One end of the junction does not line up with germline, which may come from a read error. The V gene is TRBV7-7, the J gene TRBJ2-7, with D tentatively TRBD2 (5 bases). The CDR3 runs 15 residues. Germline V gene data show CDR1 as SSHAT and CDR2 as FNYEAQ (reference sequence). DNA of the CDR3: TGTGCTAGCAGCTTCGCCGAGGGTGAGTCCTACGAGCAGTACTTC. Its protein is CASSFAEGESYEQYF.

Only a few counts were recorded for this clone. V is TRBV6-1 and J is TRBJ2-3, with 8 nucleotides matching TRBD2. This CDR3 has 15 residues. The ends lost 3 bases at V and 2 bases at J; junction bases unmatched: 4. Germline lookup yields CDR1 MNHNS and CDR2 SASEGT. The CDR3 spells CASSENGGATDTQYF. CDR3 sequence (DNA): TGTGCCAGCAGTGAGAACGGGGGGGCCACAGATACGCAGTATTTT.